These T cell receptor beta chains were read from a single sample in a study of blood T cell repertoires in COVID-19. The table came from immunoSEQ multiplex PCR; TCRdb's copy has only in-frame clones and leaves some out. Among roughly 120,000 clones, approximately 85% were seen once, and the ten largest hold roughly 3.2%. Sequenced sample: peripheral blood. These receptor sequences come from a woman over 75 with COVID-19, enrolled during active disease. The CDR3 runs from the conserved cysteine through the conserved F or W. D genes are given only for firm matches. Clone sizes are given selectively: once, few, many, or a class where the clone is expanded.

CDR3: CSASGAGGLREQYF; DNA: TGCAGTGCTAGTGGTGCGGGAGGGCTACGGGAGCAGTACTTC; J: TRBJ2-7; size: .; length: 14; D: TRBD2; V: TRBV20-1
CDR3: CASSFDTLSSYEQYF; DNA: TGTGCCAGCAGTTTCGACACCCTCAGCTCCTACGAGCAGTACTTC; J: TRBJ2-7; size: .; length: 15; D: .; V: TRBV27
CDR3: CASSLTGVTEAFF; DNA: TGTGCCAGTAGTCTGACAGGGGTCACTGAAGCTTTCTTT; J: TRBJ1-1; size: .; length: 13; D: TRBD1; V: TRBV19
CDR3: CATSAPDREPYNEQFF; DNA: TGTGCCACCAGTGCCCCGGACAGGGAACCTTACAATGAGCAGTTCTTC; J: TRBJ2-1; size: .; length: 16; D: TRBD1; V: TRBV24-1
CDR3: CAIRGRDETQYF; DNA: TGTGCCATCAGGGGGCGGGACGAGACCCAGTACTTC; J: TRBJ2-5; size: few; length: 12; D: .; V: TRBV10-3
CDR3: CASSTGGNYGYTF; DNA: TGTGCCAGCAGCACAGGGGGAAACTATGGCTACACCTTC; J: TRBJ1-2; size: .; length: 13; D: TRBD1; V: TRBV13
CDR3: CASSYFGRVGEQYF; DNA: TGTGCCAGCAGTTACTTCGGGAGAGTAGGGGAGCAGTACTTC; J: TRBJ2-7; size: .; length: 14; D: .; V: TRBV6-2/TRBV6-3
CDR3: CASSGGTLGNTEAFF; DNA: TGTGCCAGCAGCGGGGGGACACTTGGGAACACTGAAGCTTTCTTT; J: TRBJ1-1; size: few; length: 15; D: .; V: TRBV9
CDR3: CASRAGTVTLGELFF; DNA: TGCGCCAGCAGGGCCGGGACAGTTACTCTGGGGGAGCTGTTTTTT; J: TRBJ2-2; size: .; length: 15; D: TRBD1; V: TRBV5-1
CDR3: CASRSQGNQPQHF; DNA: TGTGCCAGCAGGAGTCAGGGCAATCAGCCCCAGCATTTT; J: TRBJ1-5; size: .; length: 13; D: .; V: TRBV6-5
CDR3: CASSYAGRTDTQYF; DNA: TGTGCCAGCAGTTACGCGGGCCGCACAGATACGCAGTATTTT; J: TRBJ2-3; size: .; length: 14; D: .; V: TRBV6-5
CDR3: CASSDPGLATTKNIQYF; DNA: TGTGCCAGTAGCGATCCGGGACTAGCGACGACCAAAAACATTCAGTACTTC; J: TRBJ2-4; size: once; length: 17; D: TRBD2; V: TRBV19
CDR3: CASRGTVPTDTQYF; DNA: TGTGCCAGCAGGGGGACTGTTCCCACAGATACGCAGTATTTT; J: TRBJ2-3; size: once; length: 14; D: .; V: TRBV27
CDR3: CASQGGSGYTF; DNA: TGTGCCAGCCAGGGGGGAAGCGGCTACACCTTC; J: TRBJ1-2; size: .; length: 11; D: TRBD1; V: TRBV9
CDR3: CASGNRRDYTYEQYF; DNA: TGTGCCAGCGGTAATAGGAGAGATTACACCTACGAGCAGTACTTC; J: TRBJ2-7; size: .; length: 15; D: .; V: TRBV28